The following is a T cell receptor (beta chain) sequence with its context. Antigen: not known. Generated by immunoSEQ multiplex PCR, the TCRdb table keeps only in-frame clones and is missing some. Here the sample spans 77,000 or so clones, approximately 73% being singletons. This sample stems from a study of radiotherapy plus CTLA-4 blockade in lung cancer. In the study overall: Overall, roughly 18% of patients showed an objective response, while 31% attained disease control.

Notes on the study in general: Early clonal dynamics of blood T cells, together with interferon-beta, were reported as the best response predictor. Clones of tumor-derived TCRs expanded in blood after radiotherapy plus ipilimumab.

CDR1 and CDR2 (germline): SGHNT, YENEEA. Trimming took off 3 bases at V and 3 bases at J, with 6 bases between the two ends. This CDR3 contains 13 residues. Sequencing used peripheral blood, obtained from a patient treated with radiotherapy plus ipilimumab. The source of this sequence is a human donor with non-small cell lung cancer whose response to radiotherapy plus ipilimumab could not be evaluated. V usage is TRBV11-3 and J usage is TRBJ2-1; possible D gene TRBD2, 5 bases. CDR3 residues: CASSFRDYNEQFF. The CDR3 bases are TGTGCCAGCAGCTTCCGGGACTACAATGAGCAGTTCTTC. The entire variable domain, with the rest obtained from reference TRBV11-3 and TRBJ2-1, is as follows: EAGVVQSPRYKIIEKKQPVAFWCNPISGHNTLYWYLQNLGQGPELLIRYENEEAVDDSQLPKDRFSAERLKGVDSTLKIQPAELGDSAVYLCASSFRDYNEQFFGPGTRLTVL.